The T cell receptor beta chain under discussion was sequenced for a study of CD8+ T cells in alopecia areata. Cell sorting was performed on pooled cutaneous lymph node cells with CD4, CD8alpha, NKG2D, NKG2ACE and other markers. cDNA reverse transcribed from extracted RNA served as the sequencing template. Sequenced by immunoSEQ multiplex PCR; TCRdb stores in-frame clones only, minus some. In total the sample includes around 300,000 clones, none of them seen once. To note about this clone: These gene names are mouse names. The CDR3 goes on 4 residues after the read ends, and that part is filled in from the germline J gene.

Trimming stripped 2 bases from V and 0 bases from J, with 10 bases between. Germline assignment: CDR1 FNHDT and CDR2 SITEND (reference sequence). This CDR3 is 15 amino acids long. Sequencing input: CD4+ T cells sorted from a lymph node. The TCR sequence derives from a C3H/HeJ mouse with alopecia areata. The MHC haplotype recorded for the strain is H2-k. The rearrangement joins TRBV19 to TRBJ2-3; D gene unclear. The sequenced part of the CDR3 DNA is TGTGCCAGCAGTATGGGTGTCTCTAGTGCAGAA. It encodes CASSMGVSSAE. The entire CDR3 is CASSMGVSSAETLYF.